The clone carrying this T cell receptor beta chain has a single count. Its matching antigen is unknown. This sample stems from a study of cytomegalovirus exposure and HLA in healthy donors. Across the whole study: The Caucasian-associated ancestry cluster contained about 80% of the approximately 400 genotyped donors. The study, taken as a whole, reports: TCR beta chain V- and J-gene trimming was linked, in a later analysis, to a missense variant in DCLRE1C.

Vbeta (60) and Jbeta (13) primers were used in the PCR. The repertoire was sequenced with immunoSEQ multiplex PCR; TCRdb's copy has only in-frame clones and lacks some. The sample shows 200,000 to 250,000 clones, approximately 81% of them seen only once. Likely unrecorded immune exposures existed in these nominally healthy donors. CDR3 length: 14 residues. V shed 5 bases and J shed 4 bases, with 14 bases lying between them. In germline, CDR1 is SEHNR, CDR2 FQNEAQ (reference sequence). The V gene is TRBV7-9, the J gene TRBJ1-2, with a tentative D call TRBD1 (5 bases). This receptor was taken from a human donor in good health. The specimen was PBMCs. The CDR3 loop is CASSRDRPTYGYTF. In nucleotides, the CDR3 is TGTGCCAGCAGCCGAGACAGACCCACCTATGGCTACACCTTC. The whole variable domain, remainder taken from reference TRBV7-9 and TRBJ1-2, is DTGVSQNPRHKITKRGQNVTFRCDPISEHNRLYWYRQTLGQGPEFLTYFQNEAQLEKSRLLSDRFSAERPKGSFSTLEIQRTEQGDSAMYLCASSRDRPTYGYTFGSGTRLTVV.